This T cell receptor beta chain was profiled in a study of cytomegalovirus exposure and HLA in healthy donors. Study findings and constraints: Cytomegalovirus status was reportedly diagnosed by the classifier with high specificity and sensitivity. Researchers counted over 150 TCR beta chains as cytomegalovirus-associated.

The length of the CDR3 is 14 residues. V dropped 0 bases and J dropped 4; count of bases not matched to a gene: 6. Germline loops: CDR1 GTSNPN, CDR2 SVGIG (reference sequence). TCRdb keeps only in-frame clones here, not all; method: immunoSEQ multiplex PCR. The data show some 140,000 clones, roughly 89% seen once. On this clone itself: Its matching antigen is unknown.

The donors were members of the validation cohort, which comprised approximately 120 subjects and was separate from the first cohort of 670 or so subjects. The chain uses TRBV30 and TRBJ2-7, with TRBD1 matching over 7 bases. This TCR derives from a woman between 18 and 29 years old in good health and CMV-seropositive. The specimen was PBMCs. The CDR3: CAWSVPFRGYEQYF. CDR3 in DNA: TGTGCCTGGAGTGTACCTTTCAGGGGGTACGAGCAGTACTTC.